Included here is one TCR beta chain sequence, with context. This CDR3 is built from 14 residues. Trimming left V 7 bases short and J 0 bases short, with 13 bases between. Germline assignment: CDR1 SQVTM and CDR2 ANQGSEA. This specimen belongs to a study of blood T cell repertoires in COVID-19. About the research overall: COVID-19 samples from acute and convalescent phases originated in the United States, Italy and Spain.

Libraries were prepared by immunoSEQ multiplex PCR; TCRdb keeps only in-frame clonotypes and omits some of them. This table has roughly 190,000 clones, 84% appearing once. The sequenced sample was peripheral blood. This receptor was taken from a human donor with acute or convalescent COVID-19. The donor label of this sample is uncertain. The chain is built from TRBV29-1 and TRBJ1-5, with D perhaps matching TRBD1 (5 bases). CDR3 DNA: TGCAGCGCCGGGGGGAGGGATAGCAATCAGCCCCAGCATTTT. Residues: CSAGGRDSNQPQHF.